The rows below give T cell receptor beta chains drawn from one sample of a study of T cells in Graves' hyperthyroidism and ophthalmopathy. TCRdb independently ran MiXCR on the multiplex PCR reads; one entry per CDR3 protein. The table has some 570,000 distinct CDR3 sequences, about a sixth seen once. Sequenced: blood. These receptor sequences come from a woman in her late teens or twenties with Graves' ophthalmopathy. Both conserved end residues are part of each CDR3. The order of the fields is V gene, clone size, CDR3 length, D gene, J gene, CDR3 protein, CDR3 DNA. A D gene is named only where the DNA matches it firmly. A row's size may be missing; if present it is once, few, many or a size class.

v_gene: TRBV18; abundance: many; len: 12; d_gene: NA; j_gene: TRBJ2-5; CDR3aa: CASSPNQETQYF; CDR3nt: TGTGCCAGCTCACCAAACCAAGAGACCCAGTACTTC
v_gene: TRBV20-1; abundance: many; len: 14; d_gene: TRBD2; j_gene: TRBJ2-3; CDR3aa: CSANSGGATDTQYF; CDR3nt: TGCAGTGCTAATAGCGGGGGGGCCACAGATACGCAGTATTTT
v_gene: TRBV2; abundance: many; len: 15; d_gene: NA; j_gene: TRBJ1-5; CDR3aa: CASSESPDINQPQHF; CDR3nt: TGTGCCAGCAGTGAATCCCCGGACATTAATCAGCCCCAGCATTTT
v_gene: TRBV2; abundance: many; len: 12; d_gene: NA; j_gene: TRBJ2-7; CDR3aa: CASSEAGNEQYF; CDR3nt: TGTGCCAGCAGTGAAGCAGGGAACGAGCAGTACTTC
v_gene: TRBV28; abundance: many; len: 15; d_gene: NA; j_gene: TRBJ2-1; CDR3aa: CASSPRASHFNEQFF; CDR3nt: TGTGCCAGCAGTCCCCGGGCTAGCCATTTCAATGAGCAGTTCTTC
v_gene: TRBV28; abundance: many; len: 15; d_gene: NA; j_gene: TRBJ1-1; CDR3aa: CASSTGTTMNTEAFF; CDR3nt: TGTGCCAGCAGTACCGGGACAACCATGAACACTGAAGCTTTCTTT
v_gene: TRBV28; abundance: many; len: 14; d_gene: NA; j_gene: TRBJ2-1; CDR3aa: CASSVLASGYEQFF; CDR3nt: TGTGCCAGCAGTGTTCTAGCGTCTGGCTATGAGCAGTTCTTC
v_gene: TRBV19; abundance: few; len: 16; d_gene: NA; j_gene: TRBJ1-5; CDR3aa: CASSTRGRGSNQPQHF; CDR3nt: TGTGCCAGTAGTACGAGGGGACGGGGGAGCAATCAGCCCCAGCATTTT
v_gene: TRBV7-2; abundance: many; len: 15; d_gene: TRBD2; j_gene: TRBJ2-7; CDR3aa: CASSLDRGTIYEQYF; CDR3nt: TGTGCCAGCAGCTTAGATCGGGGGACTATCTACGAGCAGTACTTC
v_gene: TRBV29-1; abundance: few; len: 13; d_gene: NA; j_gene: TRBJ2-2; CDR3aa: CSVEGIDYGELFF; CDR3nt: TGCAGCGTTGAAGGGATAGACTACGGGGAGCTGTTTTTT
v_gene: TRBV29-1; abundance: many; len: 14; d_gene: NA; j_gene: TRBJ1-1; CDR3aa: CSVDPAGLDSEAFF; CDR3nt: TGCAGCGTTGATCCGGCAGGGCTGGACTCTGAAGCTTTCTTT
v_gene: TRBV5-1; abundance: many; len: 12; d_gene: NA; j_gene: TRBJ1-2; CDR3aa: CASSLGVDGYTF; CDR3nt: TGCGCCAGCAGCTTAGGAGTAGATGGCTACACCTTC
v_gene: TRBV29-1; abundance: few; len: 13; d_gene: NA; j_gene: TRBJ1-1; CDR3aa: CSVMGGRNTEAFF; CDR3nt: TGCAGCGTGATGGGGGGCAGGAACACTGAAGCTTTCTTT
v_gene: TRBV6-1; abundance: few; len: 14; d_gene: TRBD2; j_gene: TRBJ2-1; CDR3aa: CASSPGGTGSEQFF; CDR3nt: TGTGCCAGCAGCCCCGGGGGGACTGGTAGTGAGCAGTTCTTC
v_gene: TRBV6-5; abundance: many; len: 17; d_gene: TRBD2; j_gene: TRBJ2-5; CDR3aa: CASSYGTSGRLRETQYF; CDR3nt: TGTGCCAGCAGTTACGGGACTAGCGGGAGGCTAAGGGAGACCCAGTACTTC
v_gene: TRBV6-2/TRBV6-3; abundance: NA; len: 16; d_gene: TRBD1; j_gene: TRBJ2-1; CDR3aa: CASLESGTGGFGEQFF; CDR3nt: TGTGCCAGCCTAGAATCCGGGACAGGGGGATTCGGTGAGCAGTTCTTC
v_gene: TRBV13; abundance: many; len: 14; d_gene: TRBD1; j_gene: TRBJ2-7; CDR3aa: CASSPRQGSYEQYF; CDR3nt: TGTGCCAGCAGCCCCCGACAGGGGTCCTACGAGCAGTACTTC
v_gene: TRBV9; abundance: NA; len: 14; d_gene: NA; j_gene: TRBJ2-2; CDR3aa: CASSEGLTSGELFF; CDR3nt: TGTGCCAGCAGCGAGGGCTTAACTTCCGGGGAGCTGTTTTTT
v_gene: TRBV5-8; abundance: NA; len: 14; d_gene: NA; j_gene: TRBJ2-1; CDR3aa: CASSLDLTYNEQFF; CDR3nt: TGTGCCAGCAGCTTGGACCTTACCTACAATGAGCAGTTCTTC
v_gene: TRBV12-3/TRBV12-4; abundance: many; len: 16; d_gene: NA; j_gene: TRBJ1-1; CDR3aa: CASSRRGGRMNTEAFF; CDR3nt: TGTGCCAGCAGCCGACGGGGTGGGAGAATGAACACTGAAGCTTTCTTT
v_gene: TRBV6-1; abundance: NA; len: 14; d_gene: NA; j_gene: TRBJ1-1; CDR3aa: CASSRQPSVFEAFF; CDR3nt: TGTGCCAGCAGTCGGCAGCCTTCTGTGTTTGAAGCTTTCTTT
v_gene: TRBV13; abundance: few; len: 16; d_gene: NA; j_gene: TRBJ2-7; CDR3aa: CASSLVGEGAPGEQYF; CDR3nt: TGTGCCAGCAGCTTAGTTGGTGAGGGAGCGCCGGGGGAGCAGTACTTC
v_gene: TRBV28; abundance: many; len: 15; d_gene: TRBD1; j_gene: TRBJ2-7; CDR3aa: CASTFSGGGSYEQYF; CDR3nt: TGTGCCAGCACATTTTCAGGGGGTGGGTCCTACGAGCAGTACTTC
v_gene: TRBV7-8; abundance: many; len: 16; d_gene: NA; j_gene: TRBJ1-5; CDR3aa: CASSVYPRYSNQPQHF; CDR3nt: TGTGCCAGCAGCGTCTACCCGAGATATAGCAATCAGCCCCAGCATTTT
v_gene: TRBV2; abundance: many; len: 16; d_gene: TRBD2; j_gene: TRBJ2-3; CDR3aa: CASSKRTSGNTDTQYF; CDR3nt: TGTGCCAGCAGTAAACGGACTAGCGGGAACACAGATACGCAGTATTTT
v_gene: TRBV19; abundance: NA; len: 12; d_gene: NA; j_gene: TRBJ1-1; CDR3aa: CASTIRNTEAFF; CDR3nt: TGTGCCTCCACAATCAGAAACACTGAAGCTTTCTTT
v_gene: TRBV12-3/TRBV12-4; abundance: NA; len: 15; d_gene: NA; j_gene: TRBJ1-2; CDR3aa: CASSPYEGLNYGYTF; CDR3nt: TGTGCCAGCAGTCCCTATGAGGGGCTTAACTATGGCTACACCTTC
v_gene: TRBV6-6; abundance: few; len: 15; d_gene: TRBD1; j_gene: TRBJ2-2; CDR3aa: CASSYKDRVGGELFF; CDR3nt: TGTGCCAGCAGTTACAAGGACAGGGTTGGCGGGGAGCTGTTTTTT
v_gene: TRBV10-3; abundance: few; len: 12; d_gene: NA; j_gene: TRBJ1-6; CDR3aa: CAISEIGSPLHF; CDR3nt: TGTGCCATCAGTGAGATCGGTTCACCCCTCCACTTT
v_gene: TRBV6-1; abundance: many; len: 16; d_gene: TRBD1; j_gene: TRBJ1-5; CDR3aa: CASRMFPDRVGQPQHF; CDR3nt: TGTGCCAGCAGAATGTTTCCTGACAGGGTAGGTCAGCCCCAGCATTTT
v_gene: TRBV19; abundance: NA; len: 13; d_gene: NA; j_gene: TRBJ1-4; CDR3aa: CASSPNGEGKLFF; CDR3nt: TGTGCCAGTAGTCCTAACGGGGAAGGAAAACTGTTTTTT
v_gene: TRBV7-6; abundance: many; len: 16; d_gene: NA; j_gene: TRBJ2-6; CDR3aa: CASSLLTYSGANVLTF; CDR3nt: TGTGCCAGCAGCTTACTGACCTACTCTGGGGCCAACGTCCTGACTTTC
v_gene: TRBV19; abundance: few; len: 15; d_gene: NA; j_gene: TRBJ2-1; CDR3aa: CASSTGQNSYNEQLF; CDR3nt: TGTGCCAGTAGCACCGGACAAAACTCCTACAATGAGCAGCTCTTC
v_gene: TRBV28; abundance: NA; len: 15; d_gene: NA; j_gene: TRBJ2-5; CDR3aa: CASSLSSQGEETQYF; CDR3nt: TGTGCCAGCAGTTTATCCTCACAGGGTGAGGAGACCCAGTACTTC
v_gene: TRBV28; abundance: many; len: 12; d_gene: NA; j_gene: TRBJ1-1; CDR3aa: CASTTRGTEAFF; CDR3nt: TGTGCCAGCACCACCCGGGGCACTGAAGCTTTCTTT
v_gene: TRBV30; abundance: many; len: 13; d_gene: NA; j_gene: TRBJ2-3; CDR3aa: CAWSRRTDDTQYF; CDR3nt: TGTGCCTGGAGTCGACGGACAGACGATACGCAGTATTTT